Shown below are 26 T cell receptor beta chains from a single sample sequenced in a study of shared clonotypes between healthy human individuals. The protocol was immunoSEQ multiplex PCR, while the TCRdb copy is restricted to in-frame clones and leaves out a portion. The sample holds 2 million to 2.5 million clones, 95% seen once. Sequenced material: naive CD4+ T cells sorted from blood. As to subset: CD45RA+ positively selected. The source of these receptors is a man aged 18 to 30 in good health.

The chain combines TRBV10-3 with TRBJ1-1; perhaps TRBD1 as D (6 bases). The V end was cut by 9 bases, the J end by 2 bases, with 10 bases between. The CDR3 runs to 12 residues. The germline gives CDR1 ENHRY, CDR2 SYGVKD. The chain's CDR3 is CAMSQGNTEAFF. CDR3 nucleotide sequence: TGTGCCATGTCACAGGGAAACACTGAAGCTTTCTTT.

The chain uses TRBV28 and TRBJ1-5; D is ambiguous. Trimming removed 6 bases at V and 6 bases at J, with 12 bases between. The CDR3 contains 13 residues. Germline CDR1 MDHEN, CDR2 SYDVKM. CDR3 DNA: TGTGCCAGCAGCGGACTCAGAAGTCAGCCCCAGCATTTT. It yields the protein CASSGLRSQPQHF.

A remark on this clone: Other DNA variants within this sample encode the same CDR3. V usage is TRBV30 and J usage is TRBJ1-5; D gene uncertain. The CDR3 loop spans 13 amino acids. Between the trimmed V and J ends, which lost 1 base and 1 base, there was a span of 5 bases. CDR1 is GTSNPN, CDR2 SVGIG, per germline (reference sequence). The DNA for the CDR3 is TGTGCCTGGAGTGGAGGCAGCAATCAGCCCCAGCATTTT. Translated: CAWSGGSNQPQHF.

The chain recombines TRBV6-1 with TRBJ2-7, with D maybe TRBD2 (5 bases). Trimming left V 6 bases short and J 2 bases short, with 14 bases between. Germline V gene sequence: CDR1 MNHNS, CDR2 SASEGT. This CDR3 is built from 14 residues. CDR3: CASSVGLGAYEQYF. CDR3 DNA sequence: TGTGCCAGCAGCGTCGGACTTGGCGCCTACGAGCAGTACTTC.

J is TRBJ2-5 and V is TRBV2; the D gene is possibly TRBD2 (7 bases). This CDR3 has 14 residues. The V end lost 4 bases, the J end lost 5 bases, and 14 bases lay between the germline ends. Germline assignment: CDR1 SNHLY and CDR2 FYNNEI. CDR3 DNA: TGTGCCAGCAGTGCGGGGGGCCCGGGGGAGACCCAGTACTTC. Translated, it gives CASSAGGPGETQYF.

This chain joins TRBV11-2 and TRBJ2-2; possibly TRBD1 or TRBD2 for D (5 bases each). The V end was cut by 4 bases, the J end by 4 bases, with 10 bases between. The length of the CDR3 is 14 residues. Germline V gene data show CDR1 as SGHAT and CDR2 as FQNNGV. The DNA for the CDR3 is TGTGCCAGCAGCTCGAGAGGGGTCACCGGGGAGCTGTTTTTT. It codes for CASSSRGVTGELFF.

CDR3 in amino acids: CASSPPGQRETQYF. CDR3 DNA sequence: TGTGCCAGCAGTCCTCCGGGACAACGGGAGACCCAGTACTTC. The rearrangement joins TRBV25-1 to TRBJ2-5; D might be TRBD1 (6 bases). This CDR3 contains 14 residues. V shed 5 bases and J shed 5 bases, with 15 bases lying between them. Per the germline V gene, CDR1 is MGHDK and CDR2 is SYGVNS.

This clone was counted only a few times. The chain employs TRBV10-3 and TRBJ1-1, with TRBD1 identical over 12 bases. Germline V gene data show CDR1 as ENHRY and CDR2 as SYGVKD. V shed 8 bases and J 4 bases; nucleotides not matched to a gene: 5. The CDR3 extends over 14 amino acids. Here the CDR3 reads CAIGRDRGLTEAFF. The CDR3 nucleotides are TGTGCCATCGGCCGGGACAGGGGGCTCACTGAAGCTTTCTTT.

CDR3 nucleotides: TGTGCCAGCAGTCAGCAGGGGGCCGGCACTGAAGCTTTCTTT. Residues: CASSQQGAGTEAFF. The rearrangement links TRBV27 to TRBJ1-1; TRBD1 matches at 8 bases. Germline CDR1 is MNHEY and CDR2 is SMNVEV (reference sequence). The CDR3 runs to 14 residues. V was clipped by 5 bases and J by 4 bases; unmatched bases: 6.

The V and J genes are TRBV11-2 and TRBJ2-7; D remains ambiguous. The CDR3 has 13 amino acids. Deletions cut 0 bases from V and 0 bases from J, with 3 bases between. The germline gives CDR1 SGHAT, CDR2 FQNNGV. The CDR3 reads CASSLEHSYEQYF. The CDR3, as DNA: TGTGCCAGCAGCTTAGAACACTCCTACGAGCAGTACTTC.

As for this clone: The sample holds other DNA sequences that translate to the same CDR3. The chain combines TRBV6-5 with TRBJ2-7, with 9 bases lining up with TRBD1. This CDR3 is built from 15 residues. J was trimmed by 1 base and V by 3 bases; bases with no gene match: 4. Germline V gene data show CDR1 as MNHEY and CDR2 as SVGAGI. Written as DNA, the CDR3 is TGTGCCAGCAGTTATAGGGGACAGGGATCCTACGAGCAGTACTTC. As protein: CASSYRGQGSYEQYF.

CDR3 nucleotide sequence: TGTGCCAGCAGCCCAAGTAGGGGGGGGGATTCACCCCTCCACTTT. It codes for CASSPSRGGDSPLHF. The V gene is TRBV25-1, the J gene TRBJ1-6; weak D call: TRBD1 (6 bases). Trimming stripped 6 bases from V and 8 bases from J, with 17 bases between. CDR1 and CDR2 from the germline V gene are MGHDK and SYGVNS. CDR3 length: 15 amino acids.

The rearrangement links TRBV5-1 to TRBJ2-5; 9 positions match TRBD1. Germline lookup yields CDR1 SGHRS and CDR2 YFSETQ. V dropped 4 bases and J dropped 2; count of bases not matched to a gene: 15. CDR3 length: 18 residues. CDR3 DNA: TGCGCCAGCAGCCCGGTGGGGACAGGGAAATTGGCGCAAGAGACCCAGTACTTC. Protein: CASSPVGTGKLAQETQYF.

J is TRBJ1-2 and V is TRBV18; D perhaps matches TRBD1 (6 bases). This CDR3 is built from 13 residues. Germline V gene lookup returns CDR1 KGHSH and CDR2 LQKENI. Trimming removed 4 bases at V and 4 bases at J, with 10 bases between. The CDR3: CASSLDRLYGYTF. The CDR3 DNA reads TGTGCCAGCTCACTTGACAGGCTCTATGGCTACACCTTC.

The J gene is TRBJ2-3, the V gene TRBV28; no firm D call. This CDR3 is 11 amino acids long. The V and J ends lost 7 bases and 3 bases respectively, with 5 bases between them. Germline V gives CDR1 MDHEN, CDR2 SYDVKM. CDR3: CASTLTDTQYF. CDR3 in DNA: TGTGCCAGCACCCTTACAGATACGCAGTATTTT.

This rearrangement joins TRBV5-1 to TRBJ2-5; D is possibly TRBD1 (6 bases). The ends were cut back, 4 bases at V and 1 base at J, with 14 bases in the middle. Germline values: CDR1 SGHRS, CDR2 YFSETQ. This CDR3 is 15 amino acids long. The CDR3 loop reads CASSDSTGAQETQYF. As DNA, the CDR3 is TGCGCCAGCAGCGACTCGACAGGAGCCCAAGAGACCCAGTACTTC.

This sequence joins TRBV7-2 and TRBJ1-2; perhaps TRBD1 as D (6 bases). V lost 5 bases and J lost 8, with 18 bases in between. The CDR3 has 14 residues. CDR1 SGHTA and CDR2 FQGNSA come from the germline V gene. The DNA for the CDR3 is TGTGCCAGCAGCCCGCTGGGGGGGGCAAGAGGCTACACCTTC. It specifies CASSPLGGARGYTF. The full variable domain, rest sourced from reference TRBV7-2 and TRBJ1-2, is GAGVSQSPSNKVTEKGKDVELRCDPISGHTALYWYRQSLGQGLEFLIYFQGNSAPDKSGLPSDRFSAERTGGSVSTLTIQRTQQEDSAVYLCASSPLGGARGYTFGSGTRLTVV.

As regards this clone: The sample carries other DNA sequences with the same CDR3. CDR3 sequence (DNA): TGCGCCAGCAGCTTGGGTTCCTATGGCTACACCTTC. Translation gives CASSLGSYGYTF. The chain recombines TRBV5-1 with TRBJ1-2; D unclear. The ends were cut back, 0 bases at V and 4 bases at J, with 4 bases in the middle. The CDR3 covers 12 residues. Germline V lookup: CDR1 SGHRS, CDR2 YFSETQ.

The V and J genes are TRBV4-1 and TRBJ2-7; 7 nucleotides match TRBD2. CDR3 size: 15 residues. Germline CDR1 MGHRA, CDR2 YSYEKL. V dropped 3 bases and J dropped 3; count of bases not matched to a gene: 8. CDR3 protein: CASSQSGANLYEQYF. The CDR3, as DNA: TGCGCCAGCAGCCAGAGCGGGGCCAATCTCTACGAGCAGTACTTC.

The chain joins TRBV28 to TRBJ2-5; D assignment may be TRBD1 or TRBD2 (5 bases each). V was pared by 4 bases and J by 7 bases, with 10 bases between. CDR1 MDHEN and CDR2 SYDVKM come from the germline V gene. CDR3 length: 12 amino acids. CDR3 region: CASSSGTWTQYF. Here the CDR3 DNA reads TGTGCCAGCAGTTCCGGGACGTGGACCCAGTACTTC.

The chain links TRBV5-1 to TRBJ1-5; D call uncertain. Germline assignment: CDR1 SGHRS and CDR2 YFSETQ. V gave up 0 bases and J gave up 4 bases, with 8 bases separating them. The CDR3 sequence is 14 residues long. CDR3 residues: CASSLGPENQPQHF. CDR3 bases: TGCGCCAGCAGCTTGGGACCAGAAAATCAGCCCCAGCATTTT.

The genes are TRBV7-3 and TRBJ1-1; perhaps TRBD1 as D (5 bases). V was shortened by 4 bases and J by 8 bases, with 14 bases between the two germline ends. The CDR3 runs 13 residues. Germline V lookup: CDR1 SGHTA, CDR2 FQGTGA. The CDR3 reads CASSSLRGTEAFF. The CDR3 DNA follows: TGTGCCAGCAGCTCGCTCCGGGGGACCGAAGCTTTCTTT.

The genes are TRBV5-1 and TRBJ1-2, with TRBD1 matching over 10 bases. The V gene's germline CDR1 is SGHRS and CDR2 YFSETQ. The CDR3 totals 14 residues. Germline trimming cut 4 bases from V and 7 bases from J; bases unmatched to any gene: 7. The CDR3 reads CASSPGTGEPGYTF. The CDR3 bases are TGCGCCAGCAGCCCCGGGACAGGGGAGCCTGGCTACACCTTC.

The chain has TRBV5-4 and TRBJ2-6; either TRBD1 or TRBD2 may supply D (6 bases each). Germline loops: CDR1 SGHNT, CDR2 YYREEE (reference sequence). CDR3 length: 16 residues. Trimming took off 1 base at V and 4 bases at J, with 12 bases between the two ends. This CDR3 is CASSLRGALGANVLTF. CDR3 sequence (DNA): TGTGCCAGCAGCTTGAGGGGGGCGCTGGGGGCCAACGTCCTGACTTTC.

The rearrangement links TRBV5-1 to TRBJ2-7, with 9 positions matching TRBD1. Germline CDR1 and CDR2: SGHRS and YFSETQ. Germline trimming cut 3 bases from V and 1 base from J; bases unmatched to any gene: 8. CDR3 length: 16 residues. CDR3 region: CASSSKPGQGSYEQYF. The CDR3 bases are TGCGCCAGCAGCTCAAAACCGGGACAGGGTTCCTACGAGCAGTACTTC.

J is TRBJ1-3 and V is TRBV9; 8 bases map to TRBD1. V gave up 0 bases and J gave up 6 bases; unmatched junction bases: 11. CDR1 is SGDLS and CDR2 is YYNGEE in the germline V gene. This CDR3 has 17 residues. The CDR3 reads CASSVGVGPTGENTIYF. The CDR3 DNA follows: TGTGCCAGCAGCGTAGGGGTGGGGCCGACAGGGGAAAACACCATATATTTT.